The 18 T cell receptor beta chains below all came from one sample that was sequenced in a study of OX40 agonist ivuxolimab in advanced cancers. The assay was immunoSEQ multiplex PCR, and TCRdb's table has in-frame clones only and misses some. This table has around 70,000 clones, roughly 88% appearing once. This sample comprised CD4+ or CD8+ T cells sorted from blood, obtained in a trial of the OX40 agonist ivuxolimab. These receptors were collected from an adult with an advanced solid tumor such as melanoma, head and neck, liver or kidney cancer.

The chain has TRBV18 and TRBJ2-7, with a possible D match to TRBD1 (6 bases). Between the trimmed V and J ends, which lost 1 base and 0 bases, there was a span of 7 bases. The CDR3 extends over 14 amino acids. Germline V lookup: CDR1 KGHSH, CDR2 LQKENI. The CDR3 protein is CASSPRTDSYEQYF. The CDR3 DNA sequence: TGTGCCAGCTCACCACGGACAGACTCCTACGAGCAGTACTTC.

V is TRBV6-5 and J is TRBJ2-1; a possible D gene is TRBD1 (5 bases). CDR1 and CDR2 from the germline V gene are MNHEY and SVGAGI. V was trimmed by 0 bases and J by 6 bases, leaving 15 bases between them. The CDR3 has 16 amino acids. CDR3 sequence reads: CASSYSTGLAFNEQFF. DNA of the CDR3: TGTGCCAGCAGTTACTCCACAGGCCTTGCTTTCAATGAGCAGTTCTTC.

The chain recombines TRBV29-1 with TRBJ2-7; weak D call: TRBD2 (5 bases). CDR3 length: 12 residues. Germline CDR1 reads SQVTM; CDR2 reads ANQGSEA. V gave up 1 base and J gave up 5 bases, with 9 bases separating them. In DNA form, the CDR3 reads TGCAGCGTTGAAGGCTACGGGAACGAGCAGTACTTC. Amino acid sequence: CSVEGYGNEQYF.

The V gene is TRBV28, the J gene TRBJ2-1; 15 bases align to TRBD2. With V trimmed by 5 bases and J by 7 bases, 9 bases remained unmatched. CDR3 size: 17 residues. Germline V lookup: CDR1 MDHEN, CDR2 SYDVKM. CDR3 loop: CASSPGLAGGPLNEQFF. The CDR3 coding sequence is TGTGCCAGCAGTCCAGGACTAGCGGGAGGGCCATTGAATGAGCAGTTCTTC.

This chain links TRBV6-5 with TRBJ1-4; 7 nucleotides match TRBD1. CDR1 and CDR2 from the germline V gene are MNHEY and SVGAGI. There are 15 residues in the CDR3. Trimming cost V 5 bases and J 5 bases; bases outside gene matches: 8. CDR3 amino acids: CASSTDRARNEKLFF. The CDR3 DNA reads as TGTGCCAGCAGTACCGACAGGGCAAGAAATGAAAAACTGTTTTTT.

The chain uses TRBV14 and TRBJ2-7; 9 bases are a match to TRBD1. Trimming took 4 bases from V and 3 from J; bases not matched to a gene: 13. The length of the CDR3 is 17 residues. Per the germline V gene, CDR1 is SGHDN and CDR2 is FVKESK. The CDR3, as DNA: TGTGCCAGCAGCCGAGAACGTCCGGGACAGGGAAACTACGAGCAGTACTTC. Amino acid sequence: CASSRERPGQGNYEQYF.

This clone was found once. The rearrangement uses TRBV18 and TRBJ1-2; possibly TRBD1 for D (5 bases). V was pared by 5 bases and J by 0 bases, with 10 bases between. The germline V gene encodes CDR1 KGHSH and CDR2 LQKENI. The CDR3 runs 14 residues. Written as DNA, the CDR3 is TGTGCCAGCTCAACGGGACCGACTAACTATGGCTACACCTTC. It yields the protein CASSTGPTNYGYTF.

J is TRBJ2-3 and V is TRBV7-9, with D unclear. V dropped 1 base and J dropped 2 bases, with 7 bases sitting between them. From germline, CDR1 is SEHNR and CDR2 FQNEAQ (reference sequence). The CDR3 is 14 amino acids. The CDR3 region has the DNA TGTGCCAGCAGCTTAGACGACAACACAGATACGCAGTATTTT. It specifies CASSLDDNTDTQYF.

This clone was seen a few times. This rearrangement joins TRBV7-9 to TRBJ2-2, with TRBD2 as a possible D gene (5 bases). Germline assignment: CDR1 SEHNR and CDR2 FQNEAQ (reference sequence). This CDR3 is built from 14 residues. Between the trimmed V and J ends, which lost 8 bases and 2 bases, there was a span of 12 bases. CDR3 sequence (DNA): TGTGCCAGCGGCCCCCGGGGTAACACCGGGGAGCTGTTTTTT. As protein: CASGPRGNTGELFF.

This clone has only a few counts. The chain recombines TRBV6-1 with TRBJ2-3; no clear D. Trimming left V 4 bases short and J 0 bases short, with 11 bases between. The CDR3 covers 15 residues. Per germline, CDR1 MNHNS and CDR2 SASEGT. DNA for the CDR3: TGTGCCAGCAGTGTTTTAGTGGCCAGCACAGATACGCAGTATTTT. It codes for CASSVLVASTDTQYF.

The V gene is TRBV15, the J gene TRBJ1-5; no reliable D call. Germline V gene sequence: CDR1 LNHNV, CDR2 YYDKDF (reference sequence). This CDR3 has 13 amino acids. The germline V and J ends were trimmed by 0 bases and 6 bases, with 6 bases remaining between them. The CDR3 reads CATSRDNFQPQHF. The CDR3 coding sequence is TGTGCCACCAGCAGAGATAACTTTCAGCCCCAGCATTTT.

The chain combines TRBV11-3 with TRBJ1-4, with 9 bases fitting TRBD1. The ends lost 5 bases at V and 5 bases at J; junction bases unmatched: 6. Germline CDR1 and CDR2: SGHNT and YENEEA. CDR3 length: 15 amino acids. The DNA for the CDR3 is TGTGCCAGCAGCAAAGGACAGGGGCGGAATGAAAAACTGTTTTTT. This translates into CASSKGQGRNEKLFF.

This chain uses TRBV18 with TRBJ2-6; perhaps TRBD2 as D (6 bases). Trimming pared 3 bases from V and 2 bases from J, leaving 11 bases between. The CDR3 totals 16 residues. Germline assignment: CDR1 KGHSH and CDR2 LQKENI. CDR3 amino acids: CASSPLGGTGANVLTF. Here the CDR3 DNA reads TGTGCCAGCTCACCCCTCGGGGGAACTGGGGCCAACGTCCTGACTTTC.

Note on this clone: The junction differs from germline at one of its ends, possibly a read error. The V call is TRBV7-7, the J call TRBJ2-6; no definite D call. The CDR3 has 16 amino acids. Germline V gene data show CDR1 as SSHAT and CDR2 as FNYEAQ (reference sequence). CDR3 bases: TGTGCTAGCAGCCCACAGACATCGTCTGGGGCCAACGTCCTGACTTTC. It is translated as CASSPQTSSGANVLTF.

The chain employs TRBV11-2 and TRBJ2-7; 12 bases line up with TRBD2. With 5 bases clipped from V and 3 bases from J, the junction kept 5 bases outside the gene matches. Germline V CDR1 and CDR2: SGHAT, FQNNGV. The CDR3 length is 15 residues. CDR3 sequence reads: CASSELAGGSYEQYF. CDR3 sequence (DNA): TGTGCCAGCAGCGAACTAGCGGGAGGTAGCTACGAGCAGTACTTC.

The genes are TRBV30 and TRBJ2-1; 10 bases align to TRBD2. This CDR3 comprises 15 residues. Germline V gene data show CDR1 as GTSNPN and CDR2 as SVGIG (reference sequence). Trimming at V came to 3 bases and at J to 1 base, leaving 3 bases not matched to a gene. For the CDR3, the DNA is TGTGCCTGGAGCCCGGGACTAGCGTCCTACAATGAGCAGTTCTTC. Translated: CAWSPGLASYNEQFF.

The chain employs TRBV5-1 and TRBJ1-2; D unresolved. CDR1 is SGHRS, CDR2 YFSETQ, per germline. There are 16 residues in the CDR3. The V end lost 2 bases, the J end lost 1 base, and 15 bases lay between the germline ends. The CDR3 reads CASSFRLGQSNYGYTF. In nucleotides, the CDR3 is TGCGCCAGCAGCTTTCGACTAGGGCAAAGTAACTATGGCTACACCTTC.

This sequence joins TRBV7-2 and TRBJ2-7; weak D call: TRBD2 (6 bases). The germline CDR1 and CDR2 sequences are SGHTA and FQGNSA. V dropped 1 base and J dropped 6 bases, with 16 bases sitting between them. This CDR3 contains 15 residues. CDR3 sequence: CASSLVRVRGGEQYF. Here the CDR3 DNA reads TGTGCCAGCAGCTTAGTAAGGGTGAGGGGAGGCGAGCAGTACTTC.